The 17 T cell receptor beta chains in this list originate from one sample, sequenced in a study of shared clonotypes between healthy human individuals. Sequencing was performed with immunoSEQ multiplex PCR; in TCRdb, only in-frame clones are kept and a portion is missing. The data contain approximately 250,000 clones, 60% to 80% of them seen just once; the ten biggest clones take up 11%. Input material: memory CD4+ T cells sorted from blood. Documented subset: CD45RA-negative fraction. The receptors were gathered from a man in his thirties or forties in good health.

The rearrangement links TRBV2 to TRBJ2-7; D not resolved. Trimming took 7 bases from V and 3 from J, leaving 4 bases between them. Germline CDR1 SNHLY, CDR2 FYNNEI. This CDR3 region has 10 residues. Here the CDR3 DNA reads TGTGCCAGCAAGGTCTACGAGCAGTACTTC. This sequence encodes CASKVYEQYF.

The gene calls are TRBV5-1 and TRBJ2-3; 8 bases are shared with TRBD1. Germline-derived CDR1 and CDR2 are SGHRS and YFSETQ. The CDR3 has 15 amino acids. V lost 4 bases to trimming and J lost 5 bases; unmatched junction nucleotides: 9. CDR3 protein: CASSGGQAVEDTQYF. Here the CDR3 DNA reads TGCGCCAGCAGCGGGGGACAGGCCGTCGAAGATACGCAGTATTTT.

V is TRBV4-1 and J is TRBJ2-5, with D possibly matching TRBD1 (5 bases). V dropped 1 base and J dropped 1 base, with 7 bases sitting between them. The CDR3 covers 14 residues. CDR1 MGHRA and CDR2 YSYEKL come from the germline V gene. For the CDR3, the DNA is TGCGCCAGCAGCCAAGGACAGACCCAAGAGACCCAGTACTTC. Its translation: CASSQGQTQETQYF.

This clone was counted between two and nine times. The gene calls are TRBV28 and TRBJ1-2; no firm D call. The CDR3 has 12 residues. Trimming cost V 4 bases and J 8 bases, with 11 bases left between them. Germline V gives CDR1 MDHEN, CDR2 SYDVKM. The CDR3 DNA reads TGTGCCAGCAGTTGGTATGGCGGGGGCTACACCTTC. This encodes CASSWYGGGYTF.

The chain carries TRBV19 and TRBJ2-6; D might be TRBD1 (6 bases). The germline V gene encodes CDR1 LNHDA and CDR2 SQIVND (reference sequence). The CDR3 loop spans 16 amino acids. The ends were cut back, 5 bases at V and 2 bases at J, with 13 bases in the middle. CDR3 loop: CASSPNREPGANVLTF. The CDR3 DNA follows: TGTGCCAGTAGTCCCAACAGGGAGCCTGGGGCCAACGTCCTGACTTTC.

The CDR3, as DNA: TGTGCCAGCAGCTCCGCCGGAATCGAGACCCAGTACTTC. It yields the protein CASSSAGIETQYF. The V call is TRBV7-9, the J call TRBJ2-5; no definite D call. The V end was cut by 4 bases, the J end by 5 bases, with 11 bases between. From germline, CDR1 is SEHNR and CDR2 FQNEAQ (reference sequence). The CDR3 is 13 residues long.

This clone was observed a handful of times. The chain joins TRBV5-1 to TRBJ2-7, with no clear D. Per germline, CDR1 SGHRS and CDR2 YFSETQ. This CDR3 region has 15 residues. Trimming pared 0 bases from V and 5 bases from J, leaving 15 bases between. CDR3 sequence (DNA): TGCGCCAGCAGCTTGGCGTGGGGTAGTAGAGACGAGCAGTACTTC. Amino acid sequence: CASSLAWGSRDEQYF.

The chain carries TRBV28 and TRBJ1-1; 7 bases line up with TRBD1. The CDR3 loop spans 13 amino acids. Germline V lookup: CDR1 MDHEN, CDR2 SYDVKM. The junction had 5 bases not matched to a gene; V was cut back by 8 bases and J by 2 bases. CDR3 in DNA: TGTGCCAGCGGATACAGGGGTAACACTGAAGCTTTCTTT. It codes for CASGYRGNTEAFF.

DNA for the CDR3: TGTGCCAGCAGCCAGCTAAACAGGGGGAACTACGAGCAGTACTTC. Its translation: CASSQLNRGNYEQYF. The chain couples TRBV28 to TRBJ2-7, with TRBD1 matching over 8 bases. The CDR3 totals 15 residues. Looked up from germline, CDR1 is MDHEN and CDR2 is SYDVKM. V shed 6 bases and J 3 bases; nucleotides not matched to a gene: 10.

The chain joins TRBV20-1 to TRBJ2-5, with D unresolved. The CDR3 is made up of 11 amino acids. The germline gives CDR1 DFQATT, CDR2 SNEGSKA (reference sequence). The ends were cut back, 6 bases at V and 2 bases at J, with 7 bases in the middle. The CDR3 DNA sequence: TGCAGTGCCGAACAGCAAGAGACCCAGTACTTC. It encodes CSAEQQETQYF.

V gene TRBV7-9 combines with J gene TRBJ1-2; TRBD1 aligns across 9 bases. Germline V gives CDR1 SEHNR, CDR2 FQNEAQ (reference sequence). There are 14 residues in the CDR3. Trimming cost V 5 bases and J 8 bases; bases outside gene matches: 9. The CDR3, as DNA: TGTGCCAGCAGCAGAGGACAGGGGATTTGGGGCTACACCTTC. Translation: CASSRGQGIWGYTF.

This clone was observed a few times. This chain connects TRBV19 to TRBJ2-2; 10 bases map to TRBD1. V lost 3 bases, J lost 4 bases, and 2 bases stayed unmatched. There are 15 residues in the CDR3. From germline, CDR1 is LNHDA and CDR2 SQIVND (reference sequence). The chain's CDR3 is CASSMGQGRTGELFF. The CDR3 DNA follows: TGTGCCAGTAGTATGGGACAGGGGCGCACCGGGGAGCTGTTTTTT.

Ten or more counts support this clone. The same CDR3 arises from other DNA sequences in this sample as well. The rearrangement uses TRBV2 and TRBJ2-2; possible D gene TRBD1, 5 bases. This CDR3 is built from 16 residues. Germline assignment: CDR1 SNHLY and CDR2 FYNNEI. V was trimmed by 1 base and J by 3 bases, leaving 12 bases between them. The CDR3 reads CASSEVRDSYTGELFF. For the CDR3, the DNA is TGTGCCAGCAGTGAAGTCCGTGACAGCTACACCGGGGAGCTGTTTTTT.

This clone was found many times. The chain is built from TRBV19 and TRBJ2-4, with a tentative D call TRBD1 (6 bases). The CDR3 sequence is 13 residues long. V lost 11 bases and J 8 bases, leaving 19 bases between the germline ends. Per the germline V gene, CDR1 is LNHDA and CDR2 is SQIVND (reference sequence). CDR3 sequence (DNA): TGTGCCGGAGGCAACACAGGGTCGGACATTCAGTACTTC. This gives the protein CAGGNTGSDIQYF.

The chain uses TRBV7-8 and TRBJ1-4; D is unresolved. V lost 1 base and J lost 4, with 7 bases in between. The CDR3 runs to 14 residues. Per the germline V gene, CDR1 is SGHVS and CDR2 is FQNEAQ. This CDR3 reads CASSLGGNNEKLFF. DNA of the CDR3: TGTGCCAGCAGCTTAGGCGGAAATAATGAAAAACTGTTTTTT.

The gene calls are TRBV25-1 and TRBJ1-4; D gene uncertain. The V end lost 1 base, the J end lost 0 bases, and 6 bases lay between the germline ends. CDR1 MGHDK and CDR2 SYGVNS come from the germline V gene. The CDR3 loop spans 15 amino acids. The CDR3 loop reads CASSELGTTNEKLFF. The CDR3 bases are TGTGCCAGCAGTGAATTGGGGACAACTAATGAAAAACTGTTTTTT. Together with reference TRBV25-1 and TRBJ1-4, the CDR3 gives the full variable domain: EADIYQTPRYLVIGTGKKITLECSQTMGHDKMYWYQQDPGMELHLIHYSYGVNSTEKGDLSSESTVSRIRTEHFPLTLESARPSHTSQYLCASSELGTTNEKLFFGSGTQLSVL.

As for this clone: Other DNA sequences from this sample encode an identical CDR3 as well. This chain links TRBV2 with TRBJ2-3; D not resolved. CDR1 is SNHLY and CDR2 is FYNNEI in the germline V gene. The V end lost 5 bases, the J end lost 3 bases, and 3 bases lay between the germline ends. CDR3 length: 11 residues. CDR3 loop: CASSSTDTQYF. The CDR3 DNA is TGTGCCAGCAGTTCTACAGATACGCAGTATTTT.